The 11 T cell receptor beta chains reported below all come from one sample, sequenced in a study of T cells in Graves' hyperthyroidism and ophthalmopathy. Researchers amplified the TCR beta CDR3 regions from RNA transcripts. HTBI primers were used for first-round RT-PCR of the TCR CDR3. TCRdb reprocessed the multiplex PCR reads with MiXCR, giving one entry per CDR3 protein. Of approximately 590,000 distinct CDR3 sequences detected, around a sixth appear once; the ten largest clones hold under 7.5%. The specimen was blood. The receptors stem from a woman aged 30 to 39 with Graves' hyperthyroidism.

This clonotype was counted only a few times. V gene TRBV18 combines with J gene TRBJ2-7; 7 nucleotides match TRBD1. V lost 3 bases to trimming and J lost 6 bases; unmatched junction nucleotides: 5. The CDR3 is made up of 13 amino acids. Germline CDR1 reads KGHSH; CDR2 reads LQKENI. The CDR3 DNA reads TGTGCCAGCTCACCCTTGGACAGGCTCGAGCAGTACTTC. Its translation is CASSPLDRLEQYF.

The chain recombines TRBV18 with TRBJ2-1, with TRBD2 identical over 13 bases. With V trimmed by 3 bases and J by 9 bases, 8 bases remained unmatched. The CDR3 runs 16 residues. Per germline, CDR1 KGHSH and CDR2 LQKENI. The CDR3 sequence: CASSPPSGTSGIEQFF. CDR3 bases: TGTGCCAGCTCACCTCCTTCCGGGACTAGCGGGATTGAGCAGTTCTTC.

V gene TRBV10-3 combines with J gene TRBJ2-1; 10 bases align to TRBD2. CDR1 and CDR2 (germline): ENHRY, SYGVKD. V lost 6 bases, J lost 7 bases, and 6 bases stayed unmatched. The CDR3 covers 14 residues. The CDR3 loop reads CAISGLAEGNEQFF. The CDR3 DNA reads as TGTGCCATCAGCGGACTAGCGGAGGGGAATGAGCAGTTCTTC.

This clonotype came up a few times. The rearrangement links TRBV4-1 to TRBJ2-7; 12 bases are a match to TRBD2. Trimming took 2 bases from V and 6 from J; bases not matched to a gene: 8. Germline V lookup: CDR1 MGHRA, CDR2 YSYEKL. The CDR3 length is 16 residues. CDR3 sequence reads: CASSQSRLAGVSEQYF. The CDR3 DNA reads TGCGCCAGCAGCCAATCCAGACTAGCGGGAGTATCCGAGCAGTACTTC.

This clonotype was found a few times. The V gene is TRBV4-1, the J gene TRBJ2-7; the match to TRBD2 covers 7 bases. The CDR3 length is 15 residues. CDR1 is MGHRA and CDR2 is YSYEKL in the germline V gene. V gave up 1 base and J gave up 0 bases; unmatched junction bases: 3. The DNA for the CDR3 is TGCGCCAGCAGCCAAGCTCCTAGCGGCTCCTACGAGCAGTACTTC. Translating it yields CASSQAPSGSYEQYF.

The chain recombines TRBV7-2 with TRBJ2-5; the D is unclear. The tail of the sequence fits TRBJ2-1 better, so the J call may be wrong. Germline lookup yields CDR1 SGHTA and CDR2 FQGNSA. The CDR3 consists of 12 residues. The chain's CDR3 is CASSLVGETQFF. As DNA, the CDR3 is TGTGCCAGCAGCTTGGTGGGCGAGACCCAGTTCTTC.

The table lists this clonotype with many counts. The chain recombines TRBV5-1 with TRBJ1-1, with TRBD1 identical over 7 bases. The CDR3 has 16 amino acids. V shed 4 bases, J shed 1 base, and the junction held 10 bases outside the gene matches. The germline CDR1 and CDR2 sequences are SGHRS and YFSETQ. CDR3 DNA sequence: TGCGCCAGCAGCCAACGAGGGGACAGTTGGAACACTGAAGCTTTCTTT. It yields the protein CASSQRGDSWNTEAFF.

The V call is TRBV20-1, the J call TRBJ2-5; 14 bases are shared with TRBD2. The germline CDR1 and CDR2 sequences are DFQATT and SNEGSKA (reference sequence). Unmatched junction bases numbered 10, after V lost 5 bases and J lost 5 bases. This CDR3 contains 16 residues. CDR3 sequence reads: CSAELGTSGRVETQYF. CDR3 sequence (DNA): TGCAGTGCTGAGTTGGGGACTAGCGGGAGAGTTGAGACCCAGTACTTC.

V usage is TRBV7-2 and J usage is TRBJ2-7; 11 bases agree with TRBD2. V was clipped by 1 base and J by 6 bases; unmatched bases: 5. The CDR3 extends over 15 amino acids. The germline gives CDR1 SGHTA, CDR2 FQGNSA. CDR3 sequence: CASSLGLAGSLEQYF. The CDR3 DNA reads as TGTGCCAGCAGCTTAGGACTAGCGGGGTCCCTCGAGCAGTACTTC.

This clonotype was picked up many times. The rearrangement uses TRBV2 and TRBJ2-3, with TRBD1 as a possible D gene (6 bases). The CDR3 totals 15 residues. Germline V gives CDR1 SNHLY, CDR2 FYNNEI. V was shortened by 6 bases and J by 0 bases, with 13 bases between the two germline ends. This CDR3 reads CASSRRQASTDTQYF. DNA for the CDR3: TGTGCCAGCAGCCGCCGACAGGCTAGCACAGATACGCAGTATTTT.

This clonotype was observed a handful of times. V usage is TRBV6-7 and J usage is TRBJ2-2; D is unclear. TRBV6-7 is given ORF status, its function remaining uncertain. The CDR3 is made up of 17 amino acids. The ends were cut back, 0 bases at V and 7 bases at J, with 18 bases in the middle. CDR3 protein: CASSYSVGSRPNGELFF. The DNA of the CDR3 is TGTGCCAGCAGTTACTCGGTCGGATCTAGACCGAACGGGGAGCTGTTTTTT.